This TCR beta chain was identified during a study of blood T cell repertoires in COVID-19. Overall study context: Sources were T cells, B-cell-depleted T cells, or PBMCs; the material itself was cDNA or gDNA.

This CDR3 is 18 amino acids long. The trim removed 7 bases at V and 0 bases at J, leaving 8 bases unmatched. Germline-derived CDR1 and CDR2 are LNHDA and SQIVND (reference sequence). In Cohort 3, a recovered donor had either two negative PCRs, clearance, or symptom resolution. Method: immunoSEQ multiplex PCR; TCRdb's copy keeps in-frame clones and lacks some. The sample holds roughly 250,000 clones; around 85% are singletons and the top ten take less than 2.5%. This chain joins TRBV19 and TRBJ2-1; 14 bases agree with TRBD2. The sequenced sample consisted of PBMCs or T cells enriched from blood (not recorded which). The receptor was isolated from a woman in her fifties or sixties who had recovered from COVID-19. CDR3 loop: CASKGTSGSYSSYNEQFF. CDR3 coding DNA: TGTGCCAGTAAGGGGACTAGCGGGAGCTACTCCTCCTACAATGAGCAGTTCTTC.